This is a list of T cell receptor beta chains from one sample in a study of T cell responses to AZD1222 COVID-19 vaccine. Using immunoSEQ multiplex PCR, the repertoire was profiled, and TCRdb retains in-frame clones only, with some absent. The table lists roughly 140,000 clones, 85% to 95% of them singletons. The sequencing here drew on peripheral blood, taken 28 days after the second AZD1222 dose. Source of these receptors: an adult who received the AZD1222 COVID-19 vaccine. CDR3s include the opening cysteine and the closing phenylalanine or tryptophan. Fields, in order: clone size, V gene, J gene, D gene, CDR3 DNA, CDR3 protein. A D gene is named only where the DNA matches it firmly. Expanded clones get a size class; other rows say once, few or many, or leave the size out.

NA	TRBV28	TRBJ1-1	TRBD1	TGTGCCAGCAGTTTATATACAGGGGTTACGACTGAAGCTTTCTTT	CASSLYTGVTTEAFF
NA	TRBV19	TRBJ1-4	TRBD1	TGTGCCAGTAGTGGGACAGGCCTTTATAATGAAAAACTGTTTTTT	CASSGTGLYNEKLFF
NA	TRBV7-2	TRBJ1-2	NA	TGTGCCAGCAGCTTACGGGGCGAGGGCTATGGCTACACCTTC	CASSLRGEGYGYTF
NA	TRBV15	TRBJ1-5	NA	TGTGCCACCAGCAGCGGGCCTTATAGCAATCAGCCCCAGCATTTT	CATSSGPYSNQPQHF
NA	TRBV28	TRBJ2-2	NA	TGTGCCAGCAGTTTATGGGGCGGGGAGCTGTTTTTT	CASSLWGGELFF
NA	TRBV6-5	TRBJ2-5	TRBD1	TGTGCCAGCTCGTATTTCGGACAGGGACAAGAGACCCAGTACTTC	CASSYFGQGQETQYF
NA	TRBV6-5	TRBJ1-2	NA	TGTGCCAGCACGGCAGGGGACGACTATGGCTACACCTTC	CASTAGDDYGYTF
NA	TRBV2	TRBJ2-3	NA	TGTGCCAGTAGAGGAGCGTCCCACACAGATACGCAGTATTTT	CASRGASHTDTQYF
NA	TRBV2	TRBJ2-5	TRBD2	TGTGCCAGCAGAGAAGGGACTAGCGGGAGTCGGTCCCAGTACTTC	CASREGTSGSRSQYF
once	TRBV2	TRBJ1-4	NA	TGTGCCAGCAGTTTTGACAGGATCGATGAAAAACTGTTTTTT	CASSFDRIDEKLFF
NA	TRBV18	TRBJ2-1	TRBD2	TGTGCCAGCTCACCACCCACGCGGGAGGTCTCCTACAATGAGCAGTTCTTC	CASSPPTREVSYNEQFF
once	TRBV19	TRBJ1-2	NA	TGTGCCAGCTACAACAGGGATGGGGACTATGGCTACACCTTC	CASYNRDGDYGYTF
NA	TRBV9	TRBJ1-2	TRBD1	TGTGCCAGCAGCTCCAAGGTCTCACAGGGGGCCTATGGCTACACCTTC	CASSSKVSQGAYGYTF
NA	TRBV4-1	TRBJ1-5	NA	TGCGCCAGCAGCCAAGACCGGCGGGATCAGCCCCAGCATTTT	CASSQDRRDQPQHF
NA	TRBV6-5	TRBJ1-5	NA	TGTGCCAGCAGTTACTCTGGAGGGGGTGTAGGTCAGCCCCAGCATTTT	CASSYSGGGVGQPQHF
NA	TRBV9	TRBJ1-1	TRBD1	TGTGCCAGCAGCGAGGGGACAGGGCTGAACACTGAAGCTTTCTTT	CASSEGTGLNTEAFF
NA	TRBV6-5	TRBJ1-2	NA	TGTGCCAGCAGTAACCGGGGCGACTACACCTTC	CASSNRGDYTF
NA	TRBV10-1	TRBJ1-1	TRBD1	TGCGCCAGCAGTGAGTCAAGACAGGGACGCCGGGCTTTCTTT	CASSESRQGRRAFF
NA	TRBV7-9	TRBJ1-4	TRBD1	TGTGCCAGCAGCCGCGACAGGGGAAGTCTTGAAAAACTGTTTTTT	CASSRDRGSLEKLFF
NA	TRBV13	TRBJ2-4	TRBD2	TGTGCCAGCCGGCCGGGACTAGCGGGAGTAGGCAAAAACATTCAGTACTTC	CASRPGLAGVGKNIQYF
NA	TRBV5-4	TRBJ1-3	NA	TGTGCCAGCAGCTTACCGGGCTTTCAGGGCTCTGGAAACACCATATATTTT	CASSLPGFQGSGNTIYF
NA	TRBV9	TRBJ2-2	NA	TGTGCCAGCAGCGTAGAGGGGACCACGAACACCGGGGAGCTGTTTTTT	CASSVEGTTNTGELFF
NA	TRBV9	TRBJ1-3	NA	TGTGCCAGCAGCGGGGGAAACACCATATATTTT	CASSGGNTIYF
NA	TRBV5-4	TRBJ1-2	TRBD1	TGTGCCAGCAGCCCCTCCATTTTTCAGGGGGATGGCTACACCTTC	CASSPSIFQGDGYTF
NA	TRBV11-3	TRBJ2-1	NA	TGTGCCAGCAGCTCAGGGGCCGCCGACGTTCGCTCCTACAATGAGCAGTTCTTC	CASSSGAADVRSYNEQFF
NA	TRBV5-4	TRBJ1-1	TRBD1	TGTGCCAGCAGCTTGGGACAGGGGGCAAGGTTGGGCACTGAAGCTTTCTTT	CASSLGQGARLGTEAFF
few	TRBV18	TRBJ2-5	NA	TGTGCCAGCTCACCCGGGAGTTCGGAGACCCAGTACTTC	CASSPGSSETQYF
NA	TRBV6-6	TRBJ2-1	NA	TGTGCCAGCAGTTACGAGCGGCACAATGAGCAGTTCTTC	CASSYERHNEQFF
NA	TRBV16	TRBJ1-2	NA	TGTGCCAGCAGCCAATCAACAGGCTATGGCTACACCTTC	CASSQSTGYGYTF
NA	TRBV25-1	TRBJ2-1	NA	TGTGCCAGCAGTGAATATGGAATAGCGAGCGATGAGCAGTTCTTC	CASSEYGIASDEQFF